This is a list of T cell receptor beta chains from one sample in a study of shared T cell receptors in the human thymus. The data were produced by immunoSEQ multiplex PCR, yet TCRdb's version contains in-frame clones alone and is incomplete. The sample carries roughly 660,000 clones, around 87% recorded once. The data also belong to a second study, concerning human thymus T cells.

Sequenced input: thymocytes. These receptors were taken from a boy under two years old with a congenital heart defect. Both conserved end residues are part of each CDR3. D genes are given only for firm matches. Clone size, where shown, is once, few, many, or a class for clones that have expanded.

TRBJ2-3	TRBD2	TRBV4-2	once	CASSPLAGSRTDTQYF	TGTGCCAGCAGCCCTTTAGCGGGCTCAAGGACAGATACGCAGTATTTT
TRBJ2-6	TRBD1	TRBV27	NA	CASSWTGSGANVLTF	TGTGCCAGCAGTTGGACAGGATCTGGGGCCAACGTCCTGACTTTC
TRBJ2-3	TRBD2	TRBV27	NA	CASSPASGSFYTDTQYF	TGTGCCAGCAGTCCCGCTAGCGGGAGCTTCTACACAGATACGCAGTATTTT
TRBJ2-7	TRBD2	TRBV5-4	once	CASSLPSGSVDEQYF	TGTGCCAGCAGCTTACCCAGCGGGAGTGTCGACGAGCAGTACTTC
TRBJ2-1	TRBD2	TRBV5-1	NA	CASTTSGSCEQFF	TGCGCCAGCACGACTAGCGGGAGTTGTGAGCAGTTCTTC
TRBJ1-1	NA	TRBV29-1	once	CSIYKYGRGITEAFF	TGCAGCATATATAAATACGGCAGGGGCATCACTGAAGCTTTCTTT
TRBJ2-7	NA	TRBV7-9	NA	CASSRGLASSYEQYF	TGTGCCAGCAGCAGAGGACTGGCCAGCTCCTACGAGCAGTACTTC
TRBJ2-2	TRBD2	TRBV7-8	once	CASSLAPGIAGVLVGELFF	TGTGCCAGCAGCTTAGCCCCTGGAATAGCGGGAGTTTTGGTCGGGGAGCTGTTTTTT
TRBJ2-2	TRBD2	TRBV2	NA	CASTGGTNPGELFF	TGTGCCAGCACGGGGGGGACGAACCCCGGGGAGCTGTTTTTT
TRBJ2-7	TRBD1	TRBV10-1	NA	CASQGTGGQEQYF	TGCGCCAGCCAGGGGACAGGGGGCCAGGAGCAGTACTTC
TRBJ2-1	NA	TRBV11-2	NA	CASSLDWGGRRPHEQFF	TGTGCCAGCAGCTTAGATTGGGGAGGTCGACGGCCCCATGAGCAGTTCTTC
TRBJ2-3	NA	TRBV9	NA	CASSALGLPYFTDTQYF	TGTGCCAGCAGCGCCCTGGGACTTCCATATTTCACAGATACGCAGTATTTT
TRBJ2-7	TRBD2	TRBV7-8	NA	CASSSQRGSSYEQYF	TGTGCCAGCAGCTCCCAGCGGGGGAGCTCCTACGAGCAGTACTTC
TRBJ2-7	TRBD1	TRBV27	NA	CASSEGGQESYEQYF	TGTGCCAGCAGTGAGGGGGGACAGGAGAGCTACGAGCAGTACTTC
TRBJ2-7	TRBD2	TRBV11-3	NA	CASSLGASGATYEQYF	TGTGCCAGCAGCTTAGGGGCTAGCGGGGCGACCTACGAGCAGTACTTC
TRBJ1-5	TRBD1	TRBV7-2	once	CASSPGQGASVQPQHF	TGTGCCAGCAGCCCAGGACAGGGGGCATCTGTACAGCCCCAGCATTTT
TRBJ2-1	NA	TRBV4-2	NA	CASSQESGYNEQFF	TGTGCCAGCAGCCAAGAGTCCGGTTACAATGAGCAGTTCTTC
TRBJ2-1	TRBD2	TRBV2	NA	CASRLAASERGQFF	TGTGCCAGCAGGCTAGCGGCAAGTGAACGTGGGCAGTTCTTC
TRBJ2-1	TRBD2	TRBV18	NA	CASSHKQRESVEQFF	TGTGCCAGCTCACATAAGCAGCGGGAGTCTGTTGAGCAGTTCTTC
TRBJ2-2	TRBD2	TRBV30	NA	CAWSPSLSSGRAPTGELFF	TGTGCCTGGAGTCCCAGTCTTTCTAGCGGGAGGGCTCCCACCGGGGAGCTGTTTTTT
TRBJ1-4	TRBD1	TRBV19	NA	CASSIMDPGQGVPQTNEKLFF	TGTGCCAGTAGTATAATGGACCCGGGACAGGGTGTACCTCAGACTAATGAAAAACTGTTTTTT
TRBJ2-3	TRBD1	TRBV5-1	NA	CASSSGGLHRTDTQYF	TGCGCCAGCAGCTCAGGGGGCCTCCACCGCACAGATACGCAGTATTTT
TRBJ2-6	NA	TRBV4-1	NA	CASSQDPARPPGANVLTF	TGCGCCAGCAGCCAAGACCCCGCCAGGCCCCCGGGGGCCAACGTCCTGACTTTC
TRBJ2-1	NA	TRBV4-3	NA	CASSQEVAEDNNEQFF	TGCGCCAGCAGCCAAGAGGTAGCGGAAGACAACAATGAGCAGTTCTTC
TRBJ1-3	NA	TRBV19	few	CATRGVPSGNTIYF	TGTGCCACTAGAGGGGTTCCCTCTGGAAACACCATATATTTT
TRBJ2-7	TRBD1	TRBV30	NA	CAWSEGQMQYF	TGTGCCTGGAGTGAGGGACAGATGCAGTACTTC
TRBJ2-3	TRBD1	TRBV6-6	NA	CASGQGGGTDTQYF	TGTGCCAGCGGACAGGGTGGGGGTACAGATACGCAGTATTTT
TRBJ2-1	TRBD2	TRBV10-2	NA	CASSDPTSGLSSYNEQFF	TGCGCCAGCAGTGATCCGACTAGCGGGCTCAGCTCCTACAATGAGCAGTTCTTC
TRBJ2-5	NA	TRBV7-6	NA	CASSPRVPLDLQETQYF	TGTGCCAGCAGCCCCCGTGTGCCCCTAGATTTACAAGAGACCCAGTACTTC
TRBJ2-5	NA	TRBV5-4	NA	CASSSGGAQYF	TGTGCCAGCAGCTCCGGCGGGGCCCAGTACTTC
TRBJ1-6	TRBD1	TRBV5-1	NA	CASSSRQGGNSPLHF	TGCGCCAGCAGCTCGAGACAGGGTGGTAATTCACCCCTCCACTTT
TRBJ2-2	NA	TRBV29-1	once	CSANRVCTGELFF	TGCAGCGCCAACAGGGTCTGCACCGGGGAGCTGTTTTTT
TRBJ2-7	TRBD2	TRBV4-2	NA	CASSQDGRPGLAGRGSYEQYF	TGTGCCAGCAGCCAAGACGGTCGACCGGGACTAGCGGGGAGGGGATCCTACGAGCAGTACTTC
TRBJ1-1	TRBD1	TRBV25-1	NA	CASSESGQVGAFF	TGTGCCAGCAGTGAATCGGGACAGGTCGGAGCTTTCTTT
TRBJ2-5	TRBD2	TRBV7-4	NA	CASSHETSLGETQYF	TGTGCCAGCAGCCATGAGACTAGCCTCGGAGAGACCCAGTACTTC
TRBJ1-4	TRBD1	TRBV2	NA	CASRTGVEATNEKLFF	TGTGCCAGCAGAACAGGGGTAGAGGCAACTAATGAAAAACTGTTTTTT
TRBJ2-1	TRBD2	TRBV5-1	NA	CASSFPTSGRGSYNEQFF	TGCGCCAGCAGCTTCCCAACTAGCGGGAGGGGCTCCTACAATGAGCAGTTCTTC
TRBJ2-1	TRBD1	TRBV4-1	NA	CASSQGTGTGNEQFF	TGCGCCAGCAGCCAAGGGACAGGGACGGGCAATGAGCAGTTCTTC
TRBJ2-7	TRBD2	TRBV6-5	NA	CASTSVEQYF	TGTGCCAGTACTAGCGTCGAGCAGTACTTC
TRBJ2-1	TRBD2	TRBV29-1	NA	CSVEEGTSGNNEQFF	TGCAGCGTTGAAGAAGGGACTAGCGGGAACAATGAGCAGTTCTTC
TRBJ1-3	NA	TRBV7-9	NA	CASSSSGTGNTIYF	TGTGCCAGCAGCTCGTCAGGGACTGGAAACACCATATATTTT
TRBJ1-2	NA	TRBV6-5	NA	CASSHRDGDGYTF	TGTGCCAGCAGCCACAGGGATGGAGATGGCTACACCTTC
TRBJ2-6	TRBD1	TRBV27	NA	CASSPGTGGTGANVLTF	TGTGCCAGCAGTCCGGGGACAGGGGGGACTGGGGCCAACGTCCTGACTTTC
TRBJ1-1	NA	TRBV4-3	NA	CASSPGTRSEAFF	TGCGCCAGCAGCCCGGGGACACGATCTGAAGCTTTCTTT
TRBJ2-7	NA	TRBV7-8	NA	CASSLVGSPLRQYEQYF	TGTGCCAGCAGCTTAGTGGGCAGTCCGCTGAGACAATACGAGCAGTACTTC
TRBJ2-7	NA	TRBV5-4	NA	CASSLGPPEEQRYEQYF	TGTGCCAGCAGCTTGGGCCCTCCCGAGGAGCAGAGATACGAGCAGTACTTC
TRBJ2-7	NA	TRBV6-5	once	CASSYHRESSYEQYF	TGTGCCAGCAGTTATCACAGGGAAAGCTCCTACGAGCAGTACTTC
TRBJ2-1	TRBD1	TRBV14	NA	CASSQGGTDYNEQFF	TGTGCCAGCAGCCAAGGAGGGACAGACTACAATGAGCAGTTCTTC
TRBJ1-2	NA	TRBV4-3	few	CASRQDSADYTF	TGCGCCAGCAGGCAGGACAGCGCGGACTACACCTTC
TRBJ2-2	TRBD1	TRBV18	NA	CASSPREQGARATGELFF	TGTGCCAGCTCCCCACGAGAGCAGGGGGCGCGGGCCACCGGGGAGCTGTTTTTT
TRBJ2-3	TRBD2	TRBV7-9	NA	CASSEGLAGGSRPTDTQYF	TGTGCCAGCAGCGAAGGACTAGCGGGAGGGTCCCGGCCCACAGATACGCAGTATTTT
TRBJ2-3	TRBD2	TRBV11-2	few	CASSLGPGLGRVSDTQYF	TGTGCCAGCAGCTTAGGTCCCGGACTAGGAAGGGTCTCAGATACGCAGTATTTT
TRBJ2-1	NA	TRBV7-2	once	CASRSQGFGEQFF	TGTGCCAGCAGAAGTCAGGGGTTCGGTGAGCAGTTCTTC
TRBJ2-7	NA	TRBV11-3	NA	CASSLRGSYEQYF	TGTGCCAGCAGCCTCAGGGGCTCCTACGAGCAGTACTTC
TRBJ1-1	NA	TRBV6-5	NA	CASSYSTTTNTEAFF	TGTGCCAGCAGTTATTCGACAACCACGAACACTGAAGCTTTCTTT
TRBJ2-3	TRBD2	TRBV13	once	CASSTIGTSGNTDTQYF	TGTGCCAGCAGCACGATCGGGACTAGCGGGAACACAGATACGCAGTATTTT
TRBJ1-1	NA	TRBV13	NA	CASSLDVPRGAVNHWHWAFF	TGTGCCAGCAGCTTAGATGTCCCCCGGGGGGCGGTTAACCACTGGCACTGGGCTTTCTTT
TRBJ1-2	TRBD1	TRBV5-1	once	CASSSGQGVNGYTF	TGCGCCAGCAGCTCCGGACAGGGGGTAAATGGCTACACCTTC